What follows is one T cell receptor (beta chain) and its context. Its antigen is currently unknown. This entry belongs to a study of neoadjuvant nivolumab and ipilimumab in lung cancer. Study at large: The combination arm added day-1 ipilimumab 1 mg/kg to nivolumab 3 mg/kg on days 1, 15, 29.

Overall study results and limits: Only a small number of samples underwent TCR sequencing. Resected-tumor TCR richness correlated positively with pretherapy blood richness.

TCRdb's copy holds only in-frame clones and misses some; the assay was immunoSEQ multiplex PCR. The table records fewer than 35,000 clones, approximately 90% of them present only once. This CDR3 spans 15 amino acids. The germline V gene has CDR1 KGHSH and CDR2 LQKENI. The trim removed 2 bases at V and 0 bases at J, leaving 0 bases unmatched. The source is an adult with non-small cell lung cancer. The chain couples TRBV18 to TRBJ2-2, with TRBD1 identical over 7 bases. Sequencing used peripheral blood, obtained after neoadjuvant nivolumab, alone or with ipilimumab, at or shortly before surgery. In DNA form, the CDR3 reads TGTGCCAGCTCACCAGGGACAGCGAACACCGGGGAGCTGTTTTTT. This sequence encodes CASSPGTANTGELFF.